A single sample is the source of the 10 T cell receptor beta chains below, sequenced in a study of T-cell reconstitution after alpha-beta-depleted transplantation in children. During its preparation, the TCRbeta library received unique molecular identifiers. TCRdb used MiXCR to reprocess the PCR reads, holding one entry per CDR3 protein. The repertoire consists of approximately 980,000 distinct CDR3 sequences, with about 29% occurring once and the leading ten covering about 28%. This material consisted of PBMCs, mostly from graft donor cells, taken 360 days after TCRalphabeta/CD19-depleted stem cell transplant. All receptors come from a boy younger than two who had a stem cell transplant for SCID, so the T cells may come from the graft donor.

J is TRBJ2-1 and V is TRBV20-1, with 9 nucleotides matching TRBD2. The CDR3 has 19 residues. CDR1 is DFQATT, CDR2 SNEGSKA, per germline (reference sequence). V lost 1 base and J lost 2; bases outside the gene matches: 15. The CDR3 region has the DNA TGCAGTGCTAGAGTAAAAAAATCGTTAGCGGGGGTACCCTACAATGAGCAGTTCTTC. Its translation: CSARVKKSLAGVPYNEQFF.

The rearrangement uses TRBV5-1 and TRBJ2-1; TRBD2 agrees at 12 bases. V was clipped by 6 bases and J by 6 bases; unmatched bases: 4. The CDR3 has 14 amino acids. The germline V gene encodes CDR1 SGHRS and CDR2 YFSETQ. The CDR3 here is CASIGLAGSNEQFF. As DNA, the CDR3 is TGCGCCAGCATCGGACTAGCGGGGTCCAATGAGCAGTTCTTC.

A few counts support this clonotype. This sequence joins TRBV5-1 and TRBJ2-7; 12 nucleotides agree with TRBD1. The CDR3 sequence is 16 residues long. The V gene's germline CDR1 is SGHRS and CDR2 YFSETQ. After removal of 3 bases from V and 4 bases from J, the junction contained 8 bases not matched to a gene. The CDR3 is CASSWRGQGASYEQYF. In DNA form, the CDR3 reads TGCGCCAGCAGCTGGAGGGGACAGGGGGCTTCTTACGAGCAGTACTTC. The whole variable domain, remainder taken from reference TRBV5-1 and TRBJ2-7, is KAGVTQTPRYLIKTRGQQVTLSCSPISGHRSVSWYQQTPGQGLQFLFEYFSETQRNKGNFPGRFSGRQFSNSRSEMNVSTLELGDSALYLCASSWRGQGASYEQYFGPGTRLTVT.

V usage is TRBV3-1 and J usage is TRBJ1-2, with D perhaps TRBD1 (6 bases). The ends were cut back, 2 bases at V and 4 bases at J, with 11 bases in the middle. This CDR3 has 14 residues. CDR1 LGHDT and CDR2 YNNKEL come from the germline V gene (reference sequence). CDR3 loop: CASSQQTGAYGYTF. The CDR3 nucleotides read TGTGCCAGCAGCCAACAAACGGGGGCCTATGGCTACACCTTC. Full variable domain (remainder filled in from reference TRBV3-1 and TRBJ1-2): DTAVSQTPKYLVTQMGNDKSIKCEQNLGHDTMYWYKQDSKKFLKIMFSYNNKELIINETVPNRFSPKSPDKAHLNLHINSLELGDSAVYFCASSQQTGAYGYTFGSGTRLTVV.

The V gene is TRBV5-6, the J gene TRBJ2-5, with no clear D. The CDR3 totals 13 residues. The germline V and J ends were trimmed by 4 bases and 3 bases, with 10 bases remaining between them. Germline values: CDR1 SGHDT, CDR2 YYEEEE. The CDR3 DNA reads TGTGCCAGCAGCCAGGTCCTGAAAGAGACCCAGTACTTC. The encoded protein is CASSQVLKETQYF.

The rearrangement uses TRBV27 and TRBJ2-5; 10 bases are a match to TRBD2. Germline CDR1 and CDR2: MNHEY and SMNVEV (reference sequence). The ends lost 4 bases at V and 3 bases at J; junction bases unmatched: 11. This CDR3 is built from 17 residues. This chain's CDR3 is CASSSAGGGLTEETQYF. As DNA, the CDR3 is TGTGCCAGCAGTTCAGCGGGGGGGGGCCTTACAGAAGAGACCCAGTACTTC.

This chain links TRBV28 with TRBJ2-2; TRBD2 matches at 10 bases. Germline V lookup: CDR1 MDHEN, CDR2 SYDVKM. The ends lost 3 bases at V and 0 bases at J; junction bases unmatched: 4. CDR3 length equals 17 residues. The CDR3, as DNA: TGTGCCAGCAGTTTCGCTAGCGGGGGCCCGAACACCGGGGAGCTGTTTTTT. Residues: CASSFASGGPNTGELFF.

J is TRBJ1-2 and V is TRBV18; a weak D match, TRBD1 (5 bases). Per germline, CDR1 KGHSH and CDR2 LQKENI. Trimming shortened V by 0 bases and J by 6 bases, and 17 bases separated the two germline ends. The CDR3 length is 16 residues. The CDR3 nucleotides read TGTGCCAGCTCACCACCCCAGGGACCCCCGGAAGATGGCTACACCTTC. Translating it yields CASSPPQGPPEDGYTF.

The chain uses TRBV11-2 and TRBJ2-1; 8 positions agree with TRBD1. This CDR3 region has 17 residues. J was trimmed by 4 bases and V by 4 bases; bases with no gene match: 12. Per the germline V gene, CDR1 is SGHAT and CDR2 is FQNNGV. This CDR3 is CASSYTTGTGPYNEQFF. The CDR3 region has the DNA TGTGCCAGCAGCTACACAACCGGGACAGGACCTTACAATGAGCAGTTCTTC.

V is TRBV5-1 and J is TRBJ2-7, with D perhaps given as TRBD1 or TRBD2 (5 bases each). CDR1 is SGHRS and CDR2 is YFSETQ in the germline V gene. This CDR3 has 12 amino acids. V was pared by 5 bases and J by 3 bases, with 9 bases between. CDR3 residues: CASRGEYYEQYF. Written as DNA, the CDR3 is TGCGCCAGCAGGGGGGAATACTACGAGCAGTACTTC. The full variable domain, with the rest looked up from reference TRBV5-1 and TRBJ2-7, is KAGVTQTPRYLIKTRGQQVTLSCSPISGHRSVSWYQQTPGQGLQFLFEYFSETQRNKGNFPGRFSGRQFSNSRSEMNVSTLELGDSALYLCASRGEYYEQYFGPGTRLTVT.